This TCR beta chain was captured in a study of CD8 T cells in ankylosing spondylitis. The study's findings and limits: Those disease-linked clones were CD8+; they were also relatively rare in peripheral blood. Typical of ankylosing spondylitis blood, it appeared, was a TCR beta motif of fewer than 10 highly homologous variants. A subset of motif variants has previously been described in the synovial fluid and blood of reactive arthritis.

This clonotype has a handful of counts. What it recognizes is unknown. TCRdb processed the 5' RACE reads anew with MiXCR; each CDR3 protein has one entry. Here the sample spans roughly 300,000 distinct CDR3 sequences, 7.5% to 9% being singletons. The V segment lost 5 bases and the J segment 3 bases; nucleotides outside the gene matches: 3. The CDR3 totals 12 residues. From germline, CDR1 is DFQATT and CDR2 SNEGSKA (reference sequence). The sample taken for sequencing was blood, either unsorted or a sorted T cell fraction (not recorded which). The TCR originated in a male donor with ankylosing spondylitis. The gene calls are TRBV20-1 and TRBJ1-1, with 7 bases matching TRBD1. CDR3 DNA sequence: TGCAGTGCTCCCGACAGGGACACTGAAGCTTTCTTT. Amino acids: CSAPDRDTEAFF.